The 14 T cell receptor beta chains below were found in one sample sequenced in a study of PD-L1 blockade in urothelial cancer. TCRdb's table, derived via immunoSEQ multiplex PCR, lists solely in-frame clones and lacks some. The table records 30,000 to 45,000 clones, approximately 82% of them present only once. Sample: PBMCs, taken around atezolizumab (anti-PD-L1) treatment. All receptors derive from a man between 60 and 75 years old with urothelial cancer.

The CDR3 coding sequence is TGTGCCAGCAGTATACCCCTTACGGGAGCTGGTGAGCAGTTCTTC. Translated: CASSIPLTGAGEQFF. The chain recombines TRBV28 with TRBJ2-1, with D tentatively TRBD2 (6 bases). The CDR3 is made up of 15 amino acids. The germline V gene encodes CDR1 MDHEN and CDR2 SYDVKM. Trimming took off 5 bases at V and 9 bases at J, with 20 bases between the two ends. Full variable domain (remainder filled in from reference TRBV28 and TRBJ2-1): DVKVTQSSRYLVKRTGEKVFLECVQDMDHENMFWYRQDPGLGLRLIYFSYDVKMKEKGDIPEGYSVSREKKERFSLILESASTNQTSMYLCASSIPLTGAGEQFFGPGTRLTVL.

This sequence joins TRBV15 and TRBJ1-4; D is unresolved. The V and J ends lost 1 base and 5 bases respectively, with 8 bases between them. Germline V gene sequence: CDR1 LNHNV, CDR2 YYDKDF (reference sequence). The CDR3 is made up of 14 amino acids. CDR3 loop: CATSRGAANEKLFF. CDR3 in DNA: TGTGCCACCAGCAGAGGGGCAGCAAATGAAAAACTGTTTTTT.

This clone came up once. The V and J genes are TRBV11-2 and TRBJ2-7; 7 positions match TRBD2. The germline V gene has CDR1 SGHAT and CDR2 FQNNGV. CDR3 length: 16 amino acids. V was pared by 3 bases and J by 6 bases, with 14 bases of the junction left unmatched. CDR3 in DNA: TGTGCCAGCAGCTTCCTAGCGGAAATTGAGCGGGGCGAGCAGTACTTC. Translated, it gives CASSFLAEIERGEQYF.

CDR3 sequence: CASSLDDSSSYNEQFF. The CDR3 nucleotides are TGTGCCAGCAGCTTAGACGACTCCAGCTCCTACAATGAGCAGTTCTTC. The V gene is TRBV7-9, the J gene TRBJ2-1, with unresolved D. V lost 1 base and J 0 bases, leaving 10 bases between the germline ends. The CDR3 is made up of 16 amino acids. Germline V CDR1 and CDR2: SEHNR, FQNEAQ (reference sequence).

J is TRBJ1-2 and V is TRBV29-1; 10 positions agree with TRBD1. The CDR3 loop spans 13 amino acids. The germline V gene encodes CDR1 SQVTM and CDR2 ANQGSEA. The ends lost 6 bases at V and 4 bases at J; junction bases unmatched: 5. The CDR3 spells CSVATGGLYGYTF. CDR3 DNA: TGCAGCGTCGCGACAGGGGGCCTCTATGGCTACACCTTC.

The rearrangement uses TRBV6-5 and TRBJ2-7; TRBD2 agrees at 10 bases. The V and J ends lost 6 bases and 3 bases, in that order; junction bases with no gene match: 2. Germline V gene data show CDR1 as MNHEY and CDR2 as SVGAGI. The CDR3 length is 13 residues. This CDR3 reads CASRRTSGYEQYF. The CDR3, as DNA: TGTGCCAGCAGGCGGACTAGCGGCTACGAGCAGTACTTC.

The V call is TRBV18, the J call TRBJ2-1, with no clear D. Between the trimmed V and J ends, which lost 4 bases and 9 bases, there was a span of 10 bases. The V gene's germline CDR1 is KGHSH and CDR2 LQKENI. The CDR3 totals 12 residues. CDR3 residues: CASSRDIGEQFF. The DNA for the CDR3 is TGTGCCAGCTCACGAGACATCGGTGAGCAGTTCTTC.

J is TRBJ2-3 and V is TRBV18; 8 positions match TRBD1. The germline CDR1 and CDR2 sequences are KGHSH and LQKENI. V lost 1 base, J lost 3 bases, and 9 bases stayed unmatched. This CDR3 spans 17 amino acids. The CDR3: CASSPLQGVLHTDTQYF. The DNA for the CDR3 is TGTGCCAGCTCACCACTACAGGGGGTACTACATACAGATACGCAGTATTTT.

The CDR3 coding sequence is TGTGCCAGCAGTGAACTATCCAGCCCTAGCTTTGACGGTTACGAGCAGTACTTC. As protein: CASSELSSPSFDGYEQYF. The chain recombines TRBV28 with TRBJ2-7; a weak D match, TRBD2 (5 bases). The V gene lost 5 bases and the J gene lost 4 bases, with 27 bases spanning the gap. Germline-derived CDR1 and CDR2 are MDHEN and SYDVKM. The CDR3 length is 18 residues.

The chain employs TRBV21-1 and TRBJ2-1; TRBD1 is the table's D call, not checked against the DNA. TRBV21-1 is marked as a pseudogene. The length of the CDR3 is 16 residues. The CDR3 region has the DNA TGTGCCAGCAGCAAAGTCCTAGGGGTCTCCTACAATGAGCAGTTCTTC. This codes for CASSKVLGVSYNEQFF.

The rearrangement links TRBV19 to TRBJ2-1; 10 bases fit TRBD2. The germline CDR1 and CDR2 sequences are LNHDA and SQIVND (reference sequence). Trimming at V came to 7 bases and at J to 9 bases, leaving 12 bases not matched to a gene. This CDR3 is built from 15 residues. The CDR3 DNA reads TGTGCCAGTATAGAAAGCGGGAGGGTTCGGGGTGAGCAGTTCTTC. Encoded protein: CASIESGRVRGEQFF.

This rearrangement joins TRBV18 to TRBJ1-2, with 8 bases identical to TRBD1. The V gene end was trimmed by 3 bases and the J gene end by 3 bases; junction bases not matched to a gene: 3. CDR1 and CDR2 (germline): KGHSH, LQKENI. This CDR3 contains 14 residues. The CDR3 loop reads CASSPQGADYGYTF. In DNA, the CDR3 is TGTGCCAGCTCACCGCAGGGGGCTGACTATGGCTACACCTTC.

The chain recombines TRBV28 with TRBJ1-1; no clear D. The germline CDR1 and CDR2 sequences are MDHEN and SYDVKM. The length of the CDR3 is 14 residues. The ends were cut back, 2 bases at V and 4 bases at J, with 11 bases in the middle. CDR3 bases: TGTGCCAGCAGTTTACGGCTCTCGGGCACTGAAGCTTTCTTT. It codes for CASSLRLSGTEAFF. The whole variable domain, filled in from reference TRBV28 and TRBJ1-1, reads DVKVTQSSRYLVKRTGEKVFLECVQDMDHENMFWYRQDPGLGLRLIYFSYDVKMKEKGDIPEGYSVSREKKERFSLILESASTNQTSMYLCASSLRLSGTEAFFGQGTRLTVV.

This chain joins TRBV4-1 and TRBJ2-7, with D possibly being TRBD1 (6 bases). CDR1 is MGHRA and CDR2 is YSYEKL in the germline V gene. This CDR3 has 16 amino acids. V was shortened by 6 bases and J by 4 bases, with 22 bases between the two germline ends. The CDR3: CASRPHGGLPSYEQYF. Here the CDR3 DNA reads TGCGCCAGCAGGCCCCATGGGGGCCTCCCCTCGTACGAGCAGTACTTC.